This T cell receptor (beta chain) appears in the sequencing data of a study of vaccination effects on CD4 cells after COVID-19. For the study at large: From a couple of convalescent patients, samples were taken 16 days and one week before vaccination.

Germline assignment: CDR1 SGHTA and CDR2 FQGTGA. CDR3 length equals 15 residues. V lost 5 bases and J 2 bases, leaving 13 bases between the germline ends. Broader study findings: Convalescents' spike-reactive clones after vaccination were mainly made up of new clones that the vaccine induced.

This clone was detected only a few times. The antigen remains unidentified. Around day 10 of culture, CD4+ T cells were separated out. Half of the medium was exchanged for IL-2 medium on both days 3 and 7. Here immunoSEQ multiplex PCR was the method, and the copy in TCRdb shows in-frame clones only, minus some. The sample holds roughly 68,000 clones; about 69% are singletons and the top ten take approximately 20%. The TCR originated in a human donor who had a prior SARS-CoV-2 infection. The chain has TRBV7-3 and TRBJ2-1, with TRBD2 as a possible D gene (5 bases). The sample here was CD4+ T cells from PBMCs cultured without peptide, taken before COVID-19 vaccination. This chain's CDR3 is CASSAYPGTYNEQFF. The CDR3 nucleotides read TGTGCCAGCAGCGCCTACCCCGGGACCTACAATGAGCAGTTCTTC.